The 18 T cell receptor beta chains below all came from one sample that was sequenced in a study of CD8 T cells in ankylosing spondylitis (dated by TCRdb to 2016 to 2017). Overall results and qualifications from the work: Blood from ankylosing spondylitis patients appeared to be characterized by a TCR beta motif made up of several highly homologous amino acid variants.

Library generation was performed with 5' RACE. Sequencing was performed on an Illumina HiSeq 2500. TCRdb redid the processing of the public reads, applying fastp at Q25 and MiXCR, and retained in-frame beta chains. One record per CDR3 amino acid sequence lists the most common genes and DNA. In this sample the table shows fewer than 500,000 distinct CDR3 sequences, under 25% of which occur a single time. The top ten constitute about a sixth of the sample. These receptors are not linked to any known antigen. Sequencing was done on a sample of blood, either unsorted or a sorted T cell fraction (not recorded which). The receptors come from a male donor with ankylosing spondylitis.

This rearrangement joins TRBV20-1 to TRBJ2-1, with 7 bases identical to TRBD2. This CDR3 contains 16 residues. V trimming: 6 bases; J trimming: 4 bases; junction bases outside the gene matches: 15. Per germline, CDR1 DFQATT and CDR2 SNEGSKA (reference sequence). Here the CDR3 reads CSAHLLAGELYNEQFF. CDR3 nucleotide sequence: TGCAGTGCCCATCTTCTGGCGGGAGAATTATACAATGAGCAGTTCTTC.

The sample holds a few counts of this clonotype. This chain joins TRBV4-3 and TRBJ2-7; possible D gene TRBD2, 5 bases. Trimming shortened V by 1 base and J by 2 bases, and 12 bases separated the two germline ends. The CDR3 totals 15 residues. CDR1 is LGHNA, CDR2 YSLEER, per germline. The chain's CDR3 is CASSQVGSEAYEQYF. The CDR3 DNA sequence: TGCGCCAGCAGCCAAGTTGGTAGCGAGGCCTACGAGCAGTACTTC.

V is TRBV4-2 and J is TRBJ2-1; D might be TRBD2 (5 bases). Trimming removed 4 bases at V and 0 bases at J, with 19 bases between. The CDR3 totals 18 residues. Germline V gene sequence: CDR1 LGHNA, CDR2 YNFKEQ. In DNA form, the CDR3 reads TGTGCCAGCAGCCTAAACCCCTTCGGGGTAAGCTCCTACAATGAGCAGTTCTTC. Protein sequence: CASSLNPFGVSSYNEQFF.

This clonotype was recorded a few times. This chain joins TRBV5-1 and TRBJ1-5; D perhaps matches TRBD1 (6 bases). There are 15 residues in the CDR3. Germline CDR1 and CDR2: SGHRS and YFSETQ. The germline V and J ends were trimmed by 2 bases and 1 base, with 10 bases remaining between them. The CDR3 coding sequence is TGCGCCAGCAGCTTTTCAGGGGCAAGCAATCAGCCCCAGCATTTT. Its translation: CASSFSGASNQPQHF.

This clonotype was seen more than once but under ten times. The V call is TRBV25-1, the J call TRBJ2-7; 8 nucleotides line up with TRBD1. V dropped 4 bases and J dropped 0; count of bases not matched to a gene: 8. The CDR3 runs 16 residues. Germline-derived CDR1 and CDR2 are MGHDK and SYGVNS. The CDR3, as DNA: TGTGCCAGCAGTGTAGACAGGGGTGTCGGCTCCTACGAGCAGTACTTC. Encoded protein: CASSVDRGVGSYEQYF.

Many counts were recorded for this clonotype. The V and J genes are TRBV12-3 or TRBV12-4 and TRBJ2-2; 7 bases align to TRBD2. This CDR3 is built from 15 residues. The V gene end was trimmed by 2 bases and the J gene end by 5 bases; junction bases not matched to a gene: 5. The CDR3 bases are TGTGCCAGCAGTTTACGAAGGGGAGGGACCGGGGAGCTGTTTTTT. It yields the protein CASSLRRGGTGELFF.

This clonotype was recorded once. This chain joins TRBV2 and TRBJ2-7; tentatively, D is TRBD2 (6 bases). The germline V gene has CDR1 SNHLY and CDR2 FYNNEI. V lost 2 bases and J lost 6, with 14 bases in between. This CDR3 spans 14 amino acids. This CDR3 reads CASSETGGASEQYF. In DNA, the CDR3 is TGTGCCAGCAGTGAAACCGGCGGGGCCTCCGAGCAGTACTTC. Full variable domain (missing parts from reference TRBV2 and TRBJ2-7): EPEVTQTPSHQVTQMGQEVILRCVPISNHLYFYWYRQILGQKVEFLVSFYNNEISEKSEIFDDQFSVERPDGSNFTLKIRSTKLEDSAMYFCASSETGGASEQYFGPGTRLTVT.

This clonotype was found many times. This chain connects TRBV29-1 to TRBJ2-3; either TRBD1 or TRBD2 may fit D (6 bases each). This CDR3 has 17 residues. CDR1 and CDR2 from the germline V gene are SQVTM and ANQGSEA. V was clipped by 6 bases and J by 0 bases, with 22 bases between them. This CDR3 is CSVTPGDFTVSTDTQYF. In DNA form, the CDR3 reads TGCAGCGTCACCCCAGGGGACTTCACGGTTAGCACAGATACGCAGTATTTT.

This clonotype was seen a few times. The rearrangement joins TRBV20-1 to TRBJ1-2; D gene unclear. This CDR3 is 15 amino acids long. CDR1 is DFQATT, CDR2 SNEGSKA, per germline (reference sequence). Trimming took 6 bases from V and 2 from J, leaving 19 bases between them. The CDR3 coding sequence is TGCAGTGCAAACCGGGCCCCCGACCCGAACTATGGCTACACCTTC. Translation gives CSANRAPDPNYGYTF.

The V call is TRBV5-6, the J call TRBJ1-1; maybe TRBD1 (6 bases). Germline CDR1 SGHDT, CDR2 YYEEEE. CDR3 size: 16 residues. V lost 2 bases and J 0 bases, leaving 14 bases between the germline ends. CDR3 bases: TGTGCCAGCAGCTTCGACCCCGCAGGGGTGAACACTGAAGCTTTCTTT. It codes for CASSFDPAGVNTEAFF.

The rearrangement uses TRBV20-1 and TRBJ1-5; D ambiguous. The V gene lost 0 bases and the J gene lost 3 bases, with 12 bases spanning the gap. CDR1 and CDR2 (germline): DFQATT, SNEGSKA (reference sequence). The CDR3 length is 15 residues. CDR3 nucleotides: TGCAGTGCTAGAGATAGCCTAAGGGACAATCAGCCCCAGCATTTT. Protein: CSARDSLRDNQPQHF.

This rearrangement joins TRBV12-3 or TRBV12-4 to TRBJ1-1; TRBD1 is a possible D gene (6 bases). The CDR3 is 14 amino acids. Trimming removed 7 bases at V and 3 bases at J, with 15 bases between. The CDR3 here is CASTDLGGYTEAFF. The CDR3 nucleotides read TGTGCCAGCACCGACTTGGGGGGCTACACTGAAGCTTTCTTT.

The CDR3 nucleotides read TGTGCCTGGTCGGGGGGCGGGGCCTACGAGCAGTACTTC. Residues: CAWSGGGAYEQYF. This chain uses TRBV30 with TRBJ2-7; a weak D match, TRBD2 (7 bases). V lost 5 bases and J 2 bases, leaving 13 bases between the germline ends. The CDR3 is made up of 13 amino acids. CDR1 GTSNPN and CDR2 SVGIG come from the germline V gene (reference sequence).

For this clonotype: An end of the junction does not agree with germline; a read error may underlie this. The CDR3 region is CASSLGDAF. In DNA, the CDR3 is TGTGCCAGCAGCTTAGGTGACGCTTTT. This rearrangement joins TRBV7-9 to TRBJ2-3; no clear D. CDR1 SEHNR and CDR2 FQNEAQ come from the germline V gene (reference sequence). This CDR3 comprises 9 residues.

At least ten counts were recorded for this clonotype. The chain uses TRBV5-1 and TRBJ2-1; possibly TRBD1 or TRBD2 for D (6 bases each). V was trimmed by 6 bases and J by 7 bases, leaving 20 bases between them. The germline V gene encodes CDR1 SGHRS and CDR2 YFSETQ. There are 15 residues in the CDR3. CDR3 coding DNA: TGCGCCAGCAACCCGGATGGGGGGCGGCGGAATGAGCAGTTCTTC. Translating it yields CASNPDGGRRNEQFF.

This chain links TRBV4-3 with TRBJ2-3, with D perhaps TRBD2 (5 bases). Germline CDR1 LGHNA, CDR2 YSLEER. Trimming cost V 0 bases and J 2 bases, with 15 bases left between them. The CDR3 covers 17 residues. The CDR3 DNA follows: TGCGCCAGCAGCCAAGATGTCCGGCGGGCCCTCACAGATACGCAGTATTTT. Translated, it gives CASSQDVRRALTDTQYF.

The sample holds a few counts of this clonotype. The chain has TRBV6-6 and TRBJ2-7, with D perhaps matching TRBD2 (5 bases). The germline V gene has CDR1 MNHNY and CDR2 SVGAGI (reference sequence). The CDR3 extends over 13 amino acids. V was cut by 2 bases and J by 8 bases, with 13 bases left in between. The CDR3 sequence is CASSYEGLAQQYF. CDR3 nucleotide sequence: TGTGCCAGCAGTTACGAGGGCCTGGCTCAGCAGTACTTC.

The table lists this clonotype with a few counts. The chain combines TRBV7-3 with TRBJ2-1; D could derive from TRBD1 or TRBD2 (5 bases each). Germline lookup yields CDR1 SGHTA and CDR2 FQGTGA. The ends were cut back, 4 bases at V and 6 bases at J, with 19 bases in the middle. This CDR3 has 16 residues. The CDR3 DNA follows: TGTGCCAGCAGCTCCGCCGGGGCCACTAGAGGCAATGAGCAGTTCTTC. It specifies CASSSAGATRGNEQFF.